These 11 T cell receptor beta chains came from one sample sequenced in a study of blood T cell repertoires in COVID-19. Libraries were prepared by immunoSEQ multiplex PCR; TCRdb keeps only in-frame clonotypes and omits some of them. The data contain hundreds of thousands of clones, approximately 87% of them seen just once; the ten biggest clones take up 3.1%. Material: PBMCs or T cells enriched from blood (not recorded which). The receptors stem from a woman between 50 and 59 years old in a cohort exposed to, infected with or recovered from COVID-19 (not recorded which).

Here the CDR3 DNA reads TGCGCCAGCCGTCCACTTCTGACAGTGGACACTGAAGCTTTCTTT. Translating gives CASRPLLTVDTEAFF. The rearrangement joins TRBV4-1 to TRBJ1-1; possibly TRBD1 for D (5 bases). The germline CDR1 and CDR2 sequences are MGHRA and YSYEKL. The CDR3 loop spans 15 amino acids. V dropped 8 bases and J dropped 3 bases, with 19 bases sitting between them.

The V and J genes are TRBV19 and TRBJ2-5, with a possible D match to TRBD1 (6 bases). The V end lost 3 bases, the J end lost 2 bases, and 10 bases lay between the germline ends. Germline-derived CDR1 and CDR2 are LNHDA and SQIVND (reference sequence). The CDR3 is 14 amino acids. This chain's CDR3 is CASSIRGKQETQYF. The CDR3 region has the DNA TGTGCCAGTAGTATCAGGGGTAAACAAGAGACCCAGTACTTC.

The chain joins TRBV11-2 to TRBJ2-7; 10 bases align to TRBD1. The germline gives CDR1 SGHAT, CDR2 FQNNGV. This CDR3 comprises 15 residues. The V and J ends lost 1 base and 4 bases, in that order; junction bases with no gene match: 4. The CDR3 reads CASSLAGTGVYEQYF. The CDR3 bases are TGTGCCAGCAGCTTAGCAGGGACAGGGGTATACGAGCAGTACTTC.

This clone was counted once. J is TRBJ1-1 and V is TRBV4-1, with D possibly TRBD1 on 6 matching bases. The V gene's germline CDR1 is MGHRA and CDR2 YSYEKL. This CDR3 region has 16 residues. V gave up 1 base and J gave up 1 base, with 13 bases separating them. The CDR3 DNA sequence: TGCGCCAGCAGCCAAGGGAGGGGGGGGAAGAACACTGAAGCTTTCTTT. It specifies CASSQGRGGKNTEAFF.

This clone was counted a single time. V gene TRBV5-1 combines with J gene TRBJ1-4, with a weak D call TRBD1 (6 bases). This CDR3 is 15 amino acids long. V was pared by 4 bases and J by 4 bases, with 14 bases between. The germline gives CDR1 SGHRS, CDR2 YFSETQ. The CDR3 DNA follows: TGCGCCAGCAGCACTTACAGGGCAGATAATGAAAAACTGTTTTTT. It specifies CASSTYRADNEKLFF.

The V and J genes are TRBV20-1 and TRBJ1-2; the match to TRBD1 covers 8 bases. V shed 3 bases, J shed 4 bases, and the junction held 13 bases outside the gene matches. This CDR3 contains 16 residues. Looked up from germline, CDR1 is DFQATT and CDR2 is SNEGSKA (reference sequence). The CDR3 DNA reads TGCAGTGCTAGTGGCGGACCAGGGGGCTCGGGCTATGGCTACACCTTC. Translated: CSASGGPGGSGYGYTF.

This chain joins TRBV6-2 or TRBV6-3 and TRBJ2-1; TRBD2 might be the D (7 bases). The CDR3 has 16 amino acids. The germline V gene encodes CDR1 MNHEY and CDR2 SVGEGT. Trimming cost V 1 base and J 3 bases, with 13 bases left between them. This CDR3 reads CASSYLAGAVYNEQFF. CDR3 in DNA: TGTGCCAGCAGTTACTTGGCGGGGGCCGTCTACAATGAGCAGTTCTTC.

This clone was seen a single time. The chain is built from TRBV4-3 and TRBJ1-1, with TRBD1 identical over 7 bases. Per the germline V gene, CDR1 is LGHNA and CDR2 is YSLEER. V shed 3 bases and J 2 bases; nucleotides not matched to a gene: 9. The CDR3 runs 16 residues. CDR3 amino acids: CASSQEGAGRNTEAFF. CDR3 in DNA: TGCGCCAGCAGCCAGGAGGGGGCAGGCCGAAACACTGAAGCTTTCTTT.

The genes are TRBV6-5 and TRBJ1-2; 9 bases line up with TRBD1. The CDR3 has 16 amino acids. With V trimmed by 2 bases and J by 8 bases, 12 bases remained unmatched. Looked up from germline, CDR1 is MNHEY and CDR2 is SVGAGI. The DNA for the CDR3 is TGTGCCAGCAGTTACGCGACAGGGGGAGTTTGGTCGGGCTACACCTTC. It yields the protein CASSYATGGVWSGYTF.

The gene calls are TRBV5-1 and TRBJ2-1; maybe TRBD2 (6 bases). In germline, CDR1 is SGHRS, CDR2 YFSETQ. V was trimmed by 1 base and J by 1 base, leaving 12 bases between them. The CDR3 contains 16 residues. The CDR3 DNA reads TGCGCCAGCAGCTTGTGGGGGGACCCTTCCTACAATGAGCAGTTCTTC. Translating it yields CASSLWGDPSYNEQFF.

The chain has TRBV4-1 and TRBJ2-1; TRBD1 agrees at 7 bases. This CDR3 has 17 residues. Germline V gives CDR1 MGHRA, CDR2 YSYEKL. V shed 0 bases, J shed 2 bases, and the junction held 7 bases outside the gene matches. The chain's CDR3 is CASSQDLLQGPYNEQFF. CDR3 coding DNA: TGCGCCAGCAGCCAAGATCTGTTACAGGGGCCCTACAATGAGCAGTTCTTC.